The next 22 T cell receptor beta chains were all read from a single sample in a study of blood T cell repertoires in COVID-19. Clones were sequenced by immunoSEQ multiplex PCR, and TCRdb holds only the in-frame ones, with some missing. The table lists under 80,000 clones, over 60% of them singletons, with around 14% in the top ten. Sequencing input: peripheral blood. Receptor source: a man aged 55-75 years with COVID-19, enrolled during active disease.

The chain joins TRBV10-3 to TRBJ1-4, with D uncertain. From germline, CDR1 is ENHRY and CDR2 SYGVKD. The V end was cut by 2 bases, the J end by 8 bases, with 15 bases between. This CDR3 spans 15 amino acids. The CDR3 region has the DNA TGTGCCATCAGTGAGGAACCGGGATTCTCGGAAAAACTGTTTTTT. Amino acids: CAISEEPGFSEKLFF.

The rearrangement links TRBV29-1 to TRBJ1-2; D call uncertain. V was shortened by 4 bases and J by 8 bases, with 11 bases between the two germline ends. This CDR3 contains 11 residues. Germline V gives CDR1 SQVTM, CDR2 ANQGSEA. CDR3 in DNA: TGCAGCGTTGCCGAGGCTGGCGGCTACACCTTC. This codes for CSVAEAGGYTF.

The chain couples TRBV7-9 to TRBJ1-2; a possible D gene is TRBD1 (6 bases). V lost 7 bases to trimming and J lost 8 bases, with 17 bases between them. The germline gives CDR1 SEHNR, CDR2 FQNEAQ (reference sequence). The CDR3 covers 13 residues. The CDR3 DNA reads TGTGCCAGCACGGCTGAGGGGGGGCTAGGCTACACCTTC. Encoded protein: CASTAEGGLGYTF.

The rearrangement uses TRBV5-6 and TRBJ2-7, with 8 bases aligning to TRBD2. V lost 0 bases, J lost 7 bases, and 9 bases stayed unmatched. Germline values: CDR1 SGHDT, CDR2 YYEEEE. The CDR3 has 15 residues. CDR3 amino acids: CASSLVRGAEVEQYF. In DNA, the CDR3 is TGTGCCAGCAGCTTGGTGCGGGGGGCGGAGGTGGAGCAGTACTTC. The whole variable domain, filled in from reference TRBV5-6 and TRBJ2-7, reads DAGVTQSPTHLIKTRGQQVTLRCSPKSGHDTVSWYQQALGQGPQFIFQYYEEEERQRGNFPDRFSGHQFPNYSSELNVNALLLGDSALYLCASSLVRGAEVEQYFGPGTRLTVT.

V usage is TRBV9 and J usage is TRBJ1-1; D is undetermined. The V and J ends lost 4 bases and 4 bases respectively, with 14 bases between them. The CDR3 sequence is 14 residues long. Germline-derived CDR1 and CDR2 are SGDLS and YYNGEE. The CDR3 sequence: CASSHGVEGTEAFF. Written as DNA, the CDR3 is TGTGCCAGCAGCCATGGAGTCGAGGGCACTGAAGCTTTCTTT.

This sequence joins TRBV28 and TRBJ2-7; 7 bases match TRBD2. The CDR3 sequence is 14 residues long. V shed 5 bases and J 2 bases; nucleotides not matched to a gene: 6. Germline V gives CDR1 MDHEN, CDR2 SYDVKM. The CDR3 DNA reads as TGTGCCAGCAGTACCGGCGGGGGAGCCTACGAGCAGTACTTC. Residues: CASSTGGGAYEQYF.

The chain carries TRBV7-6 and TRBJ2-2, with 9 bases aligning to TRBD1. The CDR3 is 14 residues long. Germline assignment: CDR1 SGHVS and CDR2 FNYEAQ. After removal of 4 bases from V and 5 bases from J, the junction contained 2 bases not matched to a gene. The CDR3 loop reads CASSWGQGTGELFF. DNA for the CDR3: TGTGCCAGCAGCTGGGGACAGGGAACCGGGGAGCTGTTTTTT.

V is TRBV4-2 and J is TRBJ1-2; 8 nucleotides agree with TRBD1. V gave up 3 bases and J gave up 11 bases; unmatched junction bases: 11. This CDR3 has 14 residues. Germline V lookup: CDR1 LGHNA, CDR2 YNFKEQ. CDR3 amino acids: CASSQNTQGAKYTF. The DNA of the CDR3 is TGTGCCAGCAGCCAGAATACGCAGGGGGCTAAGTACACCTTC.

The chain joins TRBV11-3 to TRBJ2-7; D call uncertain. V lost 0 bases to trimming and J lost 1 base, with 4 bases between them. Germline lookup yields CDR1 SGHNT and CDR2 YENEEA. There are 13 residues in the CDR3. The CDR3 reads CASSLEASYEQYF. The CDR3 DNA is TGTGCCAGCAGCTTAGAAGCGTCCTACGAGCAGTACTTC.

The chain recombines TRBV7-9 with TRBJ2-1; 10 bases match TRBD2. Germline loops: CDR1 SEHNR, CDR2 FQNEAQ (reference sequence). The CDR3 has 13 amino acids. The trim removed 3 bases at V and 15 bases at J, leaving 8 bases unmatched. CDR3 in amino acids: CASSLDTSGIRFF. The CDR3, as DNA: TGTGCCAGCAGCTTGGATACTAGCGGGATCCGGTTCTTC.

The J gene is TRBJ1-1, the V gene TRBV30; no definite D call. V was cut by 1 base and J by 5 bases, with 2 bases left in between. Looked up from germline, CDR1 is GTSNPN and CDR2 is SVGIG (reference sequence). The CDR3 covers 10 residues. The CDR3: CAWSATEAFF. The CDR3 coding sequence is TGTGCCTGGAGTGCTACTGAAGCTTTCTTT. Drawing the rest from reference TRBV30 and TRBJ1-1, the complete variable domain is SQTIHQWPATLVQPVGSPLSLECTVEGTSNPNLYWYRQAAGRGLQLLFYSVGIGQISSEVPQNLSASRPQDRQFILSSKKLLLSDSGFYLCAWSATEAFFGQGTRLTVV.

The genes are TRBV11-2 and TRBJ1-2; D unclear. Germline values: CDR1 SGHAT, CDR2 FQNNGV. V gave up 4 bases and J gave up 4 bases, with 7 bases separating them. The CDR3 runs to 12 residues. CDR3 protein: CASSSRGYGYTF. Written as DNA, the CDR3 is TGTGCCAGCAGCTCCCGGGGCTATGGCTACACCTTC.

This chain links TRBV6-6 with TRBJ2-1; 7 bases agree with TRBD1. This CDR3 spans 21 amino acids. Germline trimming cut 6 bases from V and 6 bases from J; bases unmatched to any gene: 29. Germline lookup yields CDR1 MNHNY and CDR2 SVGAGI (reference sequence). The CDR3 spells CASSHLRRDSGAGPPFNEQFF. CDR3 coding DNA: TGTGCCAGCAGCCATCTTCGACGGGACAGTGGGGCTGGGCCTCCCTTCAATGAGCAGTTCTTC.

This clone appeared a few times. The CDR3 coding sequence is TGTGCCAGCTCACCCAGGCCGTCGAATGAAGAGACCCAGTACTTC. This codes for CASSPRPSNEETQYF. This rearrangement joins TRBV18 to TRBJ2-5; D is unresolved. Trimming removed 3 bases at V and 3 bases at J, with 14 bases between. In germline, CDR1 is KGHSH, CDR2 LQKENI. The length of the CDR3 is 15 residues.

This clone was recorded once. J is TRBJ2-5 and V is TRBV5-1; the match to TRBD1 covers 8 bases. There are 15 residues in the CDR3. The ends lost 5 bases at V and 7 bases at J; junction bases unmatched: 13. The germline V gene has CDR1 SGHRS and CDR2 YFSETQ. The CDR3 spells CASSPGTGEPRTQYF. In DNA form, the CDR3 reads TGCGCCAGCAGTCCCGGGACAGGCGAACCCCGGACCCAGTACTTC.

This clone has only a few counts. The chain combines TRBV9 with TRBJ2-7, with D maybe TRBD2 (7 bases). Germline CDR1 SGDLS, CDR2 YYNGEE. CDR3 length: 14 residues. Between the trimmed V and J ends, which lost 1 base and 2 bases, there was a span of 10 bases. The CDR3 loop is CASSVHGGPYEQYF. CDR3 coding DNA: TGTGCCAGCAGCGTACACGGGGGGCCCTACGAGCAGTACTTC.

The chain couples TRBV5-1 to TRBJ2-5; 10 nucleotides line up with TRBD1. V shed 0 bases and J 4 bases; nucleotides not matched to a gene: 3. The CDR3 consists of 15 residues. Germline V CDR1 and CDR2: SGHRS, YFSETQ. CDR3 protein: CASSLVGDRGETQYF. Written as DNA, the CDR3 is TGCGCCAGCAGCTTGGTCGGGGACAGGGGAGAGACCCAGTACTTC.

The DNA for the CDR3 is TGTGCCAGCAGCTTACGAGGGGAGGTTAATGAAAAACTGTTTTTT. It codes for CASSLRGEVNEKLFF. The V gene is TRBV7-2, the J gene TRBJ1-4; D may be TRBD1 (5 bases). The germline gives CDR1 SGHTA, CDR2 FQGNSA. Trimming left V 2 bases short and J 4 bases short, with 11 bases between. There are 15 residues in the CDR3. Filled out from reference TRBV7-2 and TRBJ1-4, the complete variable domain reads GAGVSQSPSNKVTEKGKDVELRCDPISGHTALYWYRQSLGQGLEFLIYFQGNSAPDKSGLPSDRFSAERTGGSVSTLTIQRTQQEDSAVYLCASSLRGEVNEKLFFGSGTQLSVL.

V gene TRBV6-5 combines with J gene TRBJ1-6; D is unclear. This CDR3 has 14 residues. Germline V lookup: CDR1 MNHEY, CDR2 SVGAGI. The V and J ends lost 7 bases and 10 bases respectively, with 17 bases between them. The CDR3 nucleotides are TGTGCCAGCACCCGAGGGTTTGTGGAATCACCCCTCCACTTT. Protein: CASTRGFVESPLHF.

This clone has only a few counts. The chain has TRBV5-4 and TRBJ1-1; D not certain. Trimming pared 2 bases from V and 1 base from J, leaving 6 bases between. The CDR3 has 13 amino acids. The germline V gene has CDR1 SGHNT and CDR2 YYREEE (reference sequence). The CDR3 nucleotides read TGTGCCAGCAGCTTAGACTGGAACACTGAAGCTTTCTTT. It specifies CASSLDWNTEAFF.

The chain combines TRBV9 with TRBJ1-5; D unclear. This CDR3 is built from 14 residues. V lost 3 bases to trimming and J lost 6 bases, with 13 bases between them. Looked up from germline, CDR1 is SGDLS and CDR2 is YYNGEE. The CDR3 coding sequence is TGTGCCAGCAGCGGGGGAGGAGGAGGTCAGCCCCAGCATTTT. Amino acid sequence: CASSGGGGGQPQHF. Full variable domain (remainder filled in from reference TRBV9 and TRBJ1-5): DSGVTQTPKHLITATGQRVTLRCSPRSGDLSVYWYQQSLDQGLQFLIQYYNGEERAKGNILERFSAQQFPDLHSELNLSSLELGDSALYFCASSGGGGGQPQHFGDGTRLSIL.

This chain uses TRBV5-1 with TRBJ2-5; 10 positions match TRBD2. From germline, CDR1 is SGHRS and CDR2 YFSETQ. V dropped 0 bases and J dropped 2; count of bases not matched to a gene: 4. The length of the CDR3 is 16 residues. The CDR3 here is CASSLALTSGQETQYF. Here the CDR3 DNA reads TGCGCCAGCAGCTTGGCCTTGACTAGCGGGCAAGAGACCCAGTACTTC.